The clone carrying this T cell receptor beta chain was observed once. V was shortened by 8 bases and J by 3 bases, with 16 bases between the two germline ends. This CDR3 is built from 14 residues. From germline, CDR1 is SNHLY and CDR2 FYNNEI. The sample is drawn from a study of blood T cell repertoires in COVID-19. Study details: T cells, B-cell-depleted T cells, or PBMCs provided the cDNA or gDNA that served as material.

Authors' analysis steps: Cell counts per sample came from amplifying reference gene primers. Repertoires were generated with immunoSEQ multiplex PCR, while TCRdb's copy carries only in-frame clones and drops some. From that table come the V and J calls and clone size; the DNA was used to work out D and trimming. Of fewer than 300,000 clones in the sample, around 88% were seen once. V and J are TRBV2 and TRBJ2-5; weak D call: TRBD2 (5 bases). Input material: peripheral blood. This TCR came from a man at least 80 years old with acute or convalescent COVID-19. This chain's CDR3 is CASCPDGKKETQYF. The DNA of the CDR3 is TGTGCCAGCTGCCCCGACGGGAAGAAAGAGACCCAGTACTTC.